These 2 T cell receptor beta chains originate from one sample sequenced in a study of blood T cell repertoires in COVID-19. Here immunoSEQ multiplex PCR was the method, and the copy in TCRdb shows in-frame clones only, minus some. The repertoire holds 310,000 or so clones, with around 92% as singletons. The sequencing sample was made of peripheral blood. These receptors originate from a man between 18 and 29 years old who had recovered from COVID-19.

Note on this clone: At one end, the junction sequence differs from germline, possibly due to a read error. The V and J genes are TRBV19 and TRBJ2-1; 7 bases agree with TRBD1. Germline lookup yields CDR1 LNHDA and CDR2 SQIVND (reference sequence). There are 15 residues in the CDR3. In nucleotides, the CDR3 is TGTGCCACTAGTAAATTAACAGGGGCTGGCAATGAGCAGTTCTTC. It encodes CATSKLTGAGNEQFF. Full variable domain (missing parts from reference TRBV19 and TRBJ2-1): DGGITQSPKYLFRKEGQNVTLSCEQNLNHDAMYWYRQDPGQGLRLIYYSQIVNDFQKGDIAEGYSVSREKKESFPLTVTSAQKNPTAFYLCATSKLTGAGNEQFFGPGTRLTVL.

The V call is TRBV4-1, the J call TRBJ2-5, with D perhaps TRBD2 (5 bases). This CDR3 region has 13 residues. CDR1 is MGHRA and CDR2 is YSYEKL in the germline V gene. V lost 1 base and J lost 5, with 8 bases in between. This CDR3 is CASSQASTETQYF. The CDR3 DNA reads as TGCGCCAGCAGCCAAGCTAGCACGGAGACCCAGTACTTC.